These 10 T cell receptor beta chains originate from one sample sequenced in a study of T cells after yellow fever vaccination. A single record per CDR3 protein comes from TCRdb applying MiXCR to the 5' RACE reads. The sample lists 150,000 to 200,000 distinct CDR3 sequences, roughly a tenth occurring once. Sequences were derived from CD8+ T cells sorted from PBMCs, sampled 45 days after the yellow fever booster vaccination. The source is a man in his late teens or twenties who received the YFV17D yellow fever vaccine.

The chain joins TRBV12-3 or TRBV12-4 to TRBJ2-3; a possible D gene is TRBD2 (5 bases). V was shortened by 3 bases and J by 4 bases, with 11 bases between the two germline ends. CDR3 length: 14 amino acids. CDR3 loop: CASSLKGSADTQYF. DNA for the CDR3: TGTGCCAGCAGTTTGAAAGGTAGCGCAGATACGCAGTATTTT.

This clonotype was observed at least ten times. The chain recombines TRBV5-5 with TRBJ2-5; 11 nucleotides agree with TRBD2. V gave up 0 bases and J gave up 5 bases; unmatched junction bases: 6. The germline V gene has CDR1 SGHKS and CDR2 YYEKEE (reference sequence). This CDR3 comprises 16 residues. The CDR3: CASSLEVAGGRETQYF. The CDR3, as DNA: TGTGCCAGCAGCTTGGAAGTAGCGGGGGGGCGCGAGACCCAGTACTTC.

This clonotype was observed a handful of times. CDR3 residues: CASGFFGLVTNEQFF. The CDR3 nucleotides are TGTGCTAGTGGTTTCTTCGGACTAGTCACAAATGAGCAGTTCTTC. The gene calls are TRBV12-5 and TRBJ2-1, with 7 bases fitting TRBD2. Germline CDR1 and CDR2: LGHNT and FRNRAP. With V trimmed by 3 bases and J by 7 bases, 9 bases remained unmatched. The CDR3 spans 15 residues.

There are many counts of this clonotype. In DNA form, the CDR3 reads TGTGCCAGCAGCCCCATCCAGACTAGCGGGGGGGGCAATGAGCAGTTCTTC. This encodes CASSPIQTSGGGNEQFF. The chain carries TRBV7-6 and TRBJ2-1; 14 bases agree with TRBD2. V trimming: 5 bases; J trimming: 6 bases; junction bases outside the gene matches: 9. The CDR3 loop spans 17 amino acids. Germline CDR1 and CDR2: SGHVS and FNYEAQ.

The chain uses TRBV27 and TRBJ2-7; 11 bases match TRBD2. The ends lost 3 bases at V and 3 bases at J; junction bases unmatched: 4. Germline-derived CDR1 and CDR2 are MNHEY and SMNVEV (reference sequence). This CDR3 is built from 15 residues. The CDR3: CASSFSGRGGYEQYF. The DNA for the CDR3 is TGTGCCAGCAGTTTTAGCGGGAGGGGGGGCTACGAGCAGTACTTC.

This clonotype has a handful of counts. The gene calls are TRBV4-1 and TRBJ1-5; TRBD1 matches 8 bases. The CDR3 length is 14 residues. The germline V gene encodes CDR1 MGHRA and CDR2 YSYEKL. The J segment lost 5 bases and the V segment lost 5 bases, leaving 5 bases of the junction unmatched. CDR3: CASSAGQGHQPQHF. CDR3 in DNA: TGCGCCAGCAGCGCAGGACAGGGACATCAGCCCCAGCATTTT.

V is TRBV6-5 and J is TRBJ1-2; D gene uncertain. The V gene's germline CDR1 is MNHEY and CDR2 SVGAGI. This CDR3 is 13 amino acids long. V gave up 5 bases and J gave up 1 base, with 8 bases separating them. The CDR3, as DNA: TGTGCCAGCAGTGTTGGACTTAACTATGGCTACACCTTC. Protein: CASSVGLNYGYTF.

The chain combines TRBV2 with TRBJ2-1; D is ambiguous. CDR1 and CDR2 from the germline V gene are SNHLY and FYNNEI. The V gene lost 7 bases and the J gene lost 0 bases, with 10 bases spanning the gap. The CDR3 is made up of 14 amino acids. The CDR3 sequence: CASTDPGSYNEQFF. CDR3 nucleotide sequence: TGTGCCAGCACGGACCCCGGCTCCTACAATGAGCAGTTCTTC. The full variable domain, rest sourced from reference TRBV2 and TRBJ2-1, is EPEVTQTPSHQVTQMGQEVILRCVPISNHLYFYWYRQILGQKVEFLVSFYNNEISEKSEIFDDQFSVERPDGSNFTLKIRSTKLEDSAMYFCASTDPGSYNEQFFGPGTRLTVL.

In its sample, this clonotype was seen many times. V and J are TRBV29-1 and TRBJ2-1; D may be TRBD2 (6 bases). V was clipped by 5 bases and J by 1 base, with 9 bases between them. There are 13 residues in the CDR3. Germline lookup yields CDR1 SQVTM and CDR2 ANQGSEA. As DNA, the CDR3 is TGCAGCGTTACGGGGGATTCCTACAATGAGCAGTTCTTC. This gives the protein CSVTGDSYNEQFF.

This clonotype has only a few counts. This chain uses TRBV12-3 or TRBV12-4 with TRBJ2-6, with D hard to call. This CDR3 has 14 amino acids. Trimming took off 9 bases at V and 0 bases at J, with 9 bases between the two ends. CDR3 loop: CASRPSSGANVLTF. Here the CDR3 DNA reads TGTGCCAGTCGACCGAGCTCTGGGGCCAACGTCCTGACTTTC.